Following are 26 T cell receptor beta chains from one sample sequenced in a study of T cell responses to AZD1222 COVID-19 vaccine. TCRdb's table, derived via immunoSEQ multiplex PCR, lists solely in-frame clones and lacks some. The sample yields 55,000 to 65,000 clones, roughly 80% seen once. The sample here was peripheral blood, taken 28 days after the second AZD1222 dose. The source is an adult who received the AZD1222 COVID-19 vaccine.

This clone appeared a few times. This chain connects TRBV19 to TRBJ1-5; 8 bases match TRBD1. The V segment lost 3 bases and the J segment 4 bases; nucleotides outside the gene matches: 17. The germline V gene encodes CDR1 LNHDA and CDR2 SQIVND (reference sequence). This CDR3 has 19 amino acids. The CDR3 reads CASSIFGLRTGYRNQPQHF. The CDR3 coding sequence is TGTGCCAGTAGTATTTTCGGTTTAAGGACAGGGTATCGGAATCAGCCCCAGCATTTT.

This chain connects TRBV19 to TRBJ2-5; the match to TRBD1 covers 8 bases. Per germline, CDR1 LNHDA and CDR2 SQIVND (reference sequence). This CDR3 has 16 residues. V lost 6 bases to trimming and J lost 2 bases; unmatched junction nucleotides: 11. CDR3 region: CASRGLQGGLQETQYF. CDR3 in DNA: TGTGCCAGTAGGGGGCTACAGGGGGGCCTTCAAGAGACCCAGTACTTC.

In DNA, the CDR3 is TGTGCCAGCCGAGACGGAAATGAGCAGTTCTTC. Translated, it gives CASRDGNEQFF. The rearrangement joins TRBV18 to TRBJ2-1, with D unresolved. CDR1 is KGHSH, CDR2 LQKENI, per germline. With 8 bases removed from V and 7 bases from J, the gap between germline ends came to 9 bases. This CDR3 region has 11 residues.

V gene TRBV20-1 combines with J gene TRBJ1-4; no clear D gene. Trimming took off 2 bases at V and 8 bases at J, with 6 bases between the two ends. The V gene's germline CDR1 is DFQATT and CDR2 SNEGSKA (reference sequence). This CDR3 is 11 amino acids long. CDR3 loop: CSARPNEKLFF. CDR3 sequence (DNA): TGCAGTGCTAGACCGAACGAAAAACTGTTTTTT.

The chain combines TRBV7-9 with TRBJ1-2; possible D gene TRBD1, 6 bases. Germline V lookup: CDR1 SEHNR, CDR2 FQNEAQ (reference sequence). V shed 2 bases and J shed 3 bases, with 19 bases lying between them. The CDR3 length is 17 residues. The CDR3 sequence is CASSLFGPIGQHYGYTF. DNA of the CDR3: TGTGCCAGCAGCTTATTCGGCCCCATCGGACAGCACTATGGCTACACCTTC.

The chain couples TRBV2 to TRBJ1-5; weak D call: TRBD1 (6 bases). V gave up 5 bases and J gave up 5 bases, with 13 bases separating them. Germline V gene lookup returns CDR1 SNHLY and CDR2 FYNNEI. The CDR3 consists of 14 residues. The CDR3 protein is CASSNRVRDQPQHF. In DNA, the CDR3 is TGTGCCAGCAGTAACAGGGTTCGGGATCAGCCCCAGCATTTT.

The chain carries TRBV4-2 and TRBJ2-3; 13 nucleotides match TRBD2. Per the germline V gene, CDR1 is LGHNA and CDR2 is YNFKEQ. Trimming at V came to 4 bases and at J to 3 bases, leaving 7 bases not matched to a gene. This CDR3 has 17 residues. DNA of the CDR3: TGTGCCAGCAGCCCGGAGGGGACTAGCGGGGCTACAGATACGCAGTATTTT. Translating gives CASSPEGTSGATDTQYF.

This clone was counted once. This rearrangement joins TRBV10-3 to TRBJ2-7; TRBD2 might be the D (5 bases). The germline V and J ends were trimmed by 3 bases and 5 bases, with 14 bases remaining between them. CDR3 length: 14 amino acids. Looked up from germline, CDR1 is ENHRY and CDR2 is SYGVKD. The CDR3: CAISERASSDEQYF. For the CDR3, the DNA is TGTGCCATCAGTGAAAGGGCTAGCAGTGACGAGCAGTACTTC.

This chain joins TRBV2 and TRBJ1-3, with TRBD1 matching over 8 bases. Trimming cost V 6 bases and J 4 bases; bases outside gene matches: 11. Germline V gene lookup returns CDR1 SNHLY and CDR2 FYNNEI. The CDR3 is 16 amino acids. The CDR3 region has the DNA TGTGCCAGCAGGCCCGGTCAGGGGGCAGGAGGAAACACCATATATTTT. This encodes CASRPGQGAGGNTIYF.

This chain connects TRBV11-2 to TRBJ2-1, with D perhaps matching TRBD2 (7 bases). Trimming shortened V by 1 base and J by 2 bases, and 12 bases separated the two germline ends. Germline CDR1 is SGHAT and CDR2 is FQNNGV. CDR3 length equals 16 residues. CDR3 amino acids: CASSLGGGRTYNEQFF. The CDR3 region has the DNA TGTGCCAGCAGCTTAGGGGGGGGGCGCACCTACAATGAGCAGTTCTTC.

The DNA for the CDR3 is TGTGCCAGCAGCCCAGGACAGGGTCGAGCCGGGGAGCTGTTTTTT. It codes for CASSPGQGRAGELFF. V gene TRBV5-6 combines with J gene TRBJ2-2; 8 nucleotides align to TRBD1. Germline lookup yields CDR1 SGHDT and CDR2 YYEEEE. V lost 4 bases and J lost 6; bases outside the gene matches: 8. The CDR3 totals 15 residues. The full variable domain, completed using reference TRBV5-6 and TRBJ2-2, is DAGVTQSPTHLIKTRGQQVTLRCSPKSGHDTVSWYQQALGQGPQFIFQYYEEEERQRGNFPDRFSGHQFPNYSSELNVNALLLGDSALYLCASSPGQGRAGELFFGEGSRLTVL.

The gene calls are TRBV6-5 and TRBJ1-4; D unresolved. CDR3 size: 14 residues. CDR1 is MNHEY and CDR2 is SVGAGI in the germline V gene. With 5 bases removed from V and 5 bases from J, the gap between germline ends came to 12 bases. The CDR3 is CASSLERPNEKLFF. The CDR3 DNA follows: TGTGCCAGCAGTCTAGAGAGACCCAATGAAAAACTGTTTTTT.

The V and J genes are TRBV18 and TRBJ1-1; TRBD1 aligns across 9 bases. V was clipped by 3 bases and J by 2 bases; unmatched bases: 10. The CDR3 loop spans 17 amino acids. Germline-derived CDR1 and CDR2 are KGHSH and LQKENI. CDR3 coding DNA: TGTGCCAGCTCACCCAGACAGGGGGACAACCTTAACACTGAAGCTTTCTTT. Its protein is CASSPRQGDNLNTEAFF.

The CDR3 reads CASSEVTFWPQNYGYTF. Here the CDR3 DNA reads TGTGCCAGCAGTGAAGTGACCTTCTGGCCCCAGAACTATGGCTACACCTTC. The genes are TRBV6-1 and TRBJ1-2; no reliable D call. V lost 1 base and J lost 2, with 17 bases in between. The germline V gene encodes CDR1 MNHNS and CDR2 SASEGT. The CDR3 contains 17 residues.

The chain has TRBV28 and TRBJ1-4; D unclear. CDR1 is MDHEN, CDR2 SYDVKM, per germline. The CDR3 runs to 14 residues. Between the trimmed V and J ends, which lost 1 base and 0 bases, there was a span of 3 bases. The CDR3 nucleotides are TGTGCCAGCAGTTTATACGCAACTAATGAAAAACTGTTTTTT. It yields the protein CASSLYATNEKLFF.

Here the CDR3 reads CASRTGRWGGELFF. The CDR3 nucleotides read TGTGCCAGCAGAACCGGACGGTGGGGCGGGGAGCTGTTTTTT. This chain connects TRBV6-5 to TRBJ2-2; no clear D gene. The CDR3 has 14 residues. Germline CDR1 reads MNHEY; CDR2 reads SVGAGI. V dropped 6 bases and J dropped 7 bases, with 15 bases sitting between them.

The rearrangement joins TRBV11-3 to TRBJ2-7; 11 bases are a match to TRBD1. Trimming removed 1 base from V and 4 bases from J; junction bases left unmatched: 9. This CDR3 region has 17 residues. Germline CDR1 and CDR2: SGHNT and YENEEA. CDR3: CASSLAYGTGGSYEQYF. DNA for the CDR3: TGTGCCAGCAGCTTAGCGTACGGGACAGGGGGTTCTTACGAGCAGTACTTC.

The chain has TRBV7-2 and TRBJ1-5; possible D gene TRBD1, 6 bases. V gave up 5 bases and J gave up 3 bases, with 11 bases separating them. This CDR3 has 14 residues. Germline V gene lookup returns CDR1 SGHTA and CDR2 FQGNSA. The CDR3 protein is CASSQQGSNQPQHF. Here the CDR3 DNA reads TGTGCCAGCAGCCAACAGGGTTCCAATCAGCCCCAGCATTTT.

V usage is TRBV6-2 or TRBV6-3 and J usage is TRBJ2-5, with D tentatively TRBD1 or TRBD2 (5 bases each). The CDR3 totals 16 residues. Germline values: CDR1 MNHEY, CDR2 SVGEGT. Trimming left V 2 bases short and J 5 bases short, with 18 bases between. CDR3 sequence: CASSYHTGTSGETQYF. The CDR3, as DNA: TGTGCCAGCAGTTACCACACCGGGACCTCCGGGGAGACCCAGTACTTC.

The chain has TRBV7-8 and TRBJ2-2; TRBD1 aligns across 10 bases. Germline V gene lookup returns CDR1 SGHVS and CDR2 FQNEAQ. The CDR3 is 16 residues long. With V trimmed by 1 base and J by 4 bases, 3 bases remained unmatched. This CDR3 is CASSLEGTGVTGELFF. The CDR3 DNA follows: TGTGCCAGCAGCTTAGAGGGGACAGGGGTCACCGGGGAGCTGTTTTTT. Together with reference TRBV7-8 and TRBJ2-2, the CDR3 gives the full variable domain: GAGVSQSPRYKVAKRGQDVALRCDPISGHVSLFWYQQALGQGPEFLTYFQNEAQLDKSGLPSDRFFAERPEGSVSTLKIQRTQQEDSAVYLCASSLEGTGVTGELFFGEGSRLTVL.

The chain uses TRBV6-5 and TRBJ1-3, with a tentative D call TRBD1 (5 bases). Trimming pared 0 bases from V and 4 bases from J, leaving 13 bases between. Germline assignment: CDR1 MNHEY and CDR2 SVGAGI. The CDR3 spans 16 residues. DNA for the CDR3: TGTGCCAGCAGTTACTCGGCAGGGCTGGGAGGAAACACCATATATTTT. Amino acids: CASSYSAGLGGNTIYF.

The chain is built from TRBV5-1 and TRBJ1-1; D unresolved. In germline, CDR1 is SGHRS, CDR2 YFSETQ. This CDR3 has 15 amino acids. Trimming pared 4 bases from V and 2 bases from J, leaving 15 bases between. The CDR3 loop reads CASSALTGSNTEAFF. In nucleotides, the CDR3 is TGCGCCAGCAGCGCTTTGACGGGTTCTAACACTGAAGCTTTCTTT.

V gene TRBV4-3 combines with J gene TRBJ2-1; D is ambiguous. Per the germline V gene, CDR1 is LGHNA and CDR2 is YSLEER. The CDR3 length is 13 residues. Trimming took off 2 bases at V and 8 bases at J, with 10 bases between the two ends. The CDR3: CASSQSLGDEQFF. CDR3 DNA sequence: TGCGCCAGCAGCCAATCATTGGGCGATGAGCAGTTCTTC.

The rearrangement joins TRBV10-2 to TRBJ1-5; 8 positions agree with TRBD1. The CDR3 has 15 residues. Trimming took 7 bases from V and 7 from J; bases not matched to a gene: 12. The germline V gene encodes CDR1 WSHSY and CDR2 SAAADI. CDR3 sequence: CASNGQGSLEQPQHF. In nucleotides, the CDR3 is TGCGCCAGCAATGGACAGGGAAGCCTTGAGCAGCCCCAGCATTTT.

V and J are TRBV19 and TRBJ1-5; tentatively, D is TRBD1 (6 bases). V was shortened by 2 bases and J by 6 bases, with 17 bases between the two germline ends. The CDR3 has 16 residues. From germline, CDR1 is LNHDA and CDR2 SQIVND (reference sequence). CDR3 residues: CASSIPGQSPIQPQHF. CDR3 DNA: TGTGCCAGTAGTATACCCGGACAGAGCCCCATTCAGCCCCAGCATTTT.

V and J are TRBV11-3 and TRBJ2-1; 9 bases map to TRBD2. This CDR3 contains 17 residues. Germline values: CDR1 SGHNT, CDR2 YENEEA. Germline trimming cut 0 bases from V and 7 bases from J; bases unmatched to any gene: 10. For the CDR3, the DNA is TGTGCCAGCAGCTTAGACCCCCCGCGGGGGGGTTTGAATGAGCAGTTCTTC. Protein: CASSLDPPRGGLNEQFF.